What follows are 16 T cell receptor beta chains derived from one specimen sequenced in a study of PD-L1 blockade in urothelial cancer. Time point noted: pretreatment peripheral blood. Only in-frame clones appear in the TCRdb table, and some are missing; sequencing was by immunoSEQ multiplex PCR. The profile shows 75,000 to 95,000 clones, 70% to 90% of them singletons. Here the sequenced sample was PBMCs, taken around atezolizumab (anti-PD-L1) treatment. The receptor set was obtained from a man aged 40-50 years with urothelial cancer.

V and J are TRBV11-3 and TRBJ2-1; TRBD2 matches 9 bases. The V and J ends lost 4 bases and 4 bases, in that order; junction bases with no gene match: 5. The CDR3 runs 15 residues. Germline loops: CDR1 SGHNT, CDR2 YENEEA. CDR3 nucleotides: TGTGCCAGCAGCTCGACTAGCGGAAGATACAATGAGCAGTTCTTC. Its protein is CASSSTSGRYNEQFF.

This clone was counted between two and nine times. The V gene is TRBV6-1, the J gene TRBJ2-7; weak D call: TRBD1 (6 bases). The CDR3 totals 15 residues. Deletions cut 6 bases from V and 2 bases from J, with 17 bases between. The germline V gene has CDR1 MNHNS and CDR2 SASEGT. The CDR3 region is CASSSPNRATYEQYF. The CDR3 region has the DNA TGTGCCAGCAGCTCTCCGAACAGGGCAACCTACGAGCAGTACTTC.

The CDR3 loop is CASSLEGGNQPQHF. DNA for the CDR3: TGCGCCAGCAGCCTCGAGGGCGGCAATCAGCCCCAGCATTTT. The chain has TRBV5-1 and TRBJ1-5; D call uncertain. This CDR3 region has 14 residues. V gave up 4 bases and J gave up 2 bases, with 10 bases separating them. Germline values: CDR1 SGHRS, CDR2 YFSETQ.

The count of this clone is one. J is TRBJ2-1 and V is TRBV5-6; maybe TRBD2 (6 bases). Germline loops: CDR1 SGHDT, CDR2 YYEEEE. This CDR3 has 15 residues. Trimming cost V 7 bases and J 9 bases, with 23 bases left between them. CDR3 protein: CASLQQRDFRGEQFF. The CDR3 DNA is TGTGCCAGCCTCCAGCAGAGGGACTTCCGCGGTGAGCAGTTCTTC.

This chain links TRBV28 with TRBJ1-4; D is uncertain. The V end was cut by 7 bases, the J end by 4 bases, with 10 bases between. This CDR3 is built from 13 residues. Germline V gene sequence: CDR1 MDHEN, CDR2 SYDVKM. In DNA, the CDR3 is TGTGCCAGCAAACCTACGTTTAATGAAAAACTGTTTTTT. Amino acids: CASKPTFNEKLFF.

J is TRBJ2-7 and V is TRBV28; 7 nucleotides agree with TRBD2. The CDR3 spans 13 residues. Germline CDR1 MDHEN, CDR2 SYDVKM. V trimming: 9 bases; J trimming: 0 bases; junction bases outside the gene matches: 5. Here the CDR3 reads CASGDYLSYEQYF. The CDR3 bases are TGTGCCAGTGGGGACTACCTCTCCTACGAGCAGTACTTC. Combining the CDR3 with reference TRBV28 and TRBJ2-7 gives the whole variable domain DVKVTQSSRYLVKRTGEKVFLECVQDMDHENMFWYRQDPGLGLRLIYFSYDVKMKEKGDIPEGYSVSREKKERFSLILESASTNQTSMYLCASGDYLSYEQYFGPGTRLTVT.

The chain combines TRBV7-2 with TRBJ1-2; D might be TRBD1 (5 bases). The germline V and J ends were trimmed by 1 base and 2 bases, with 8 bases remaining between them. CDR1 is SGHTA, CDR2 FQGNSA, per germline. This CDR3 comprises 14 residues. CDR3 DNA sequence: TGTGCCAGCAGCTTAGGGGGGGGAAACTATGGCTACACCTTC. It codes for CASSLGGGNYGYTF.

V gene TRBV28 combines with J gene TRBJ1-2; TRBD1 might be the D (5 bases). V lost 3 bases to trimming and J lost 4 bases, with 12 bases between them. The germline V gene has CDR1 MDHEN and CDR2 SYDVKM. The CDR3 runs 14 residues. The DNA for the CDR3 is TGTGCCAGCAGTTTGGAGGGGCCCCCCTATGGCTACACCTTC. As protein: CASSLEGPPYGYTF.

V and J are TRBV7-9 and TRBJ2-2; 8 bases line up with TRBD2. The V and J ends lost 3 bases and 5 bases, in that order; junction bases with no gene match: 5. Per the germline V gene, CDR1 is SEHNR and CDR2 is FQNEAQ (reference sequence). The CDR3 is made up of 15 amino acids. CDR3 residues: CASSFPAGETGELFF. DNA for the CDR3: TGTGCCAGCAGCTTCCCAGCGGGAGAGACCGGGGAGCTGTTTTTT.

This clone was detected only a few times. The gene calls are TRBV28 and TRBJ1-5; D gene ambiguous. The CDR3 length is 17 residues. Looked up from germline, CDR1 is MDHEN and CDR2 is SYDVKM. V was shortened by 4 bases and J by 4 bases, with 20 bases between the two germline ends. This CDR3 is CASSSFPSLRVNQPQHF. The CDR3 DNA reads TGTGCCAGCAGTTCTTTCCCCAGTTTGAGGGTAAATCAGCCCCAGCATTTT.

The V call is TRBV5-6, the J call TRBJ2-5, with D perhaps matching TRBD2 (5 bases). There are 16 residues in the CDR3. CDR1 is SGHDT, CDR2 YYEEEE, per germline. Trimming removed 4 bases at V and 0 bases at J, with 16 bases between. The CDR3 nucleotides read TGTGCCAGCAGCCCCCTAGCTATGGGGTACCAAGAGACCCAGTACTTC. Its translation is CASSPLAMGYQETQYF. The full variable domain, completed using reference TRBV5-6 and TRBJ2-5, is DAGVTQSPTHLIKTRGQQVTLRCSPKSGHDTVSWYQQALGQGPQFIFQYYEEEERQRGNFPDRFSGHQFPNYSSELNVNALLLGDSALYLCASSPLAMGYQETQYFGPGTRLLVL.

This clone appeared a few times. The CDR3 sequence: CAWSLTTNEKLFF. The CDR3 nucleotides are TGTGCCTGGAGCCTAACAACTAATGAAAAACTGTTTTTT. This chain uses TRBV30 with TRBJ1-4; D gene unclear. Looked up from germline, CDR1 is GTSNPN and CDR2 is SVGIG (reference sequence). V shed 3 bases and J shed 0 bases, with 5 bases lying between them. The CDR3 loop spans 13 amino acids.

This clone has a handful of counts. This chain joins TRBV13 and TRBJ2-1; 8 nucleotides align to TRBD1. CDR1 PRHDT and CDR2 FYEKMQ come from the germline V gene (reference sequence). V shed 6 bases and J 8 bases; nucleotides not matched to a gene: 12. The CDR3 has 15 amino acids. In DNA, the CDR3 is TGTGCCAGCAGAAGCAGGACAGGGAGGTTGGATGAGCAGTTCTTC. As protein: CASRSRTGRLDEQFF.

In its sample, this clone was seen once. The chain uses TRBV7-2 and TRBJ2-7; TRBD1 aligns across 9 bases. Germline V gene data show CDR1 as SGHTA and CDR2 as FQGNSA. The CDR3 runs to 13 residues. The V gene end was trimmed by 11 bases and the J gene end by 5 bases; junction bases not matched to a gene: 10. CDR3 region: CASRRTGVDEQYF. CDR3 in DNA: TGTGCCTCCCGAAGGACAGGGGTAGACGAGCAGTACTTC.

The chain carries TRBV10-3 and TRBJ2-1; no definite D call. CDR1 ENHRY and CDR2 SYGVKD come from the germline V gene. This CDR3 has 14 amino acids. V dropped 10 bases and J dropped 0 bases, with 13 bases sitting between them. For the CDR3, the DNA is TGTGCCACTTCTGGGCAAAGCTCCTACAATGAGCAGTTCTTC. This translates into CATSGQSSYNEQFF.

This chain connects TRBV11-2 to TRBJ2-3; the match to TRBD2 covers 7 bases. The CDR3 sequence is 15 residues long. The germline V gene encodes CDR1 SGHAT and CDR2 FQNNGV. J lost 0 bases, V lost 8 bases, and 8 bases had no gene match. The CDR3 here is CASGDGRTSTDTQYF. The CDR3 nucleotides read TGTGCCAGCGGCGACGGGAGGACTAGCACAGATACGCAGTATTTT.